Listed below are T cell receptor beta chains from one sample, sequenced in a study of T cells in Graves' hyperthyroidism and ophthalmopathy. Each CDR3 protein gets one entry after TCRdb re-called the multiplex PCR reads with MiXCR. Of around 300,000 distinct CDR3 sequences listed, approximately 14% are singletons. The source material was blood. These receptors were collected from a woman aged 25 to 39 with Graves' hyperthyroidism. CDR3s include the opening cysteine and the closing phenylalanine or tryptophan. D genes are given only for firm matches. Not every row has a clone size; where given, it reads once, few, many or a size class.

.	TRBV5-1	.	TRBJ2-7	TGCGCCAGCAGCTTCATGGACGGTTCCTACGAGCAGTACTTC	CASSFMDGSYEQYF
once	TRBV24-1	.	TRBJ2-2	TGTGCCACCAGTATTCAGGACCCGAGCACCGGGGAGCTGTTTTTT	CATSIQDPSTGELFF
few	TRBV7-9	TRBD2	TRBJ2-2	TGTGCCAGCCGGAAGGCTAGCGGGAGACAGGACACCGGGGAGCTGTTTTTT	CASRKASGRQDTGELFF
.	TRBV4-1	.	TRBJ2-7	TGCGCCAGCAGCCAAAGGGATGGGCCCTACGAGCAGTACTTC	CASSQRDGPYEQYF
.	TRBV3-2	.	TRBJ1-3	TGTGCCAGCAGCCAAGTGATATCCCTCAGCTCTGGAAACACCATATATTTT	CASSQVISLSSGNTIYF
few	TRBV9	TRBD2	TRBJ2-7	TGTGCCAGCAGCGTACAGACTAGCGGCGAGCAGTACTTC	CASSVQTSGEQYF
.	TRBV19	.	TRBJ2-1	TGTGCCAGTAGTGAGTCGAGCCAGGGGGAGCAGTTCTTC	CASSESSQGEQFF
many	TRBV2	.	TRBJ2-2	TGTGCCAGCAGTGTCGAAGCACAGGGACCCGGGGAGCTGTTTTTT	CASSVEAQGPGELFF
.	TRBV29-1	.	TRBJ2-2	TGCAGCGCCCGGAATTGGGACACCGGGGAGCTGTTTTTT	CSARNWDTGELFF
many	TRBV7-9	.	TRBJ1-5	TGTGCCAGCAGCTTAAGCCCTACAGGGATTGGGGGCAATCAGCCCCAGCATTTT	CASSLSPTGIGGNQPQHF
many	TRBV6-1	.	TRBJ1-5	TGTGCCAGCAGTGAATTCTTCTCCCAGGGACTGGGCAGCAATCAGCCCCAGCATTTT	CASSEFFSQGLGSNQPQHF
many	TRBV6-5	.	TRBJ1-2	TGTGCCAGCAGTTACTCAAGGCAGGGGTATGGCTACACCTTC	CASSYSRQGYGYTF
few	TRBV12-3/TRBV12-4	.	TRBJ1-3	TGTGCCGAGGTTGGGGGAAACACCATATATTTT	CAEVGGNTIYF
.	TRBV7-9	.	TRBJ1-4	TGTGCCAGCAGCTTAGTCCGGCGGGGGGCACCAACTAATGAAAAACTGTTTTTT	CASSLVRRGAPTNEKLFF
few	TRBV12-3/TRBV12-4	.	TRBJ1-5	TGTGCCAGCAGTTCCGTTGCCGATCAGCCCCAGCATTTT	CASSSVADQPQHF
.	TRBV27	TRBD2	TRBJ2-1	TGTGCCAGCAACCTAGGGGGGACTAGCGCGGGTGAGCAGTTCTTC	CASNLGGTSAGEQFF
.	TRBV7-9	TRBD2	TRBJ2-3	TGTGCCAGCAGCTCCTCTCTCGGACCTCTAGCGGGAGTCCCAGATACGCAGTATTTT	CASSSSLGPLAGVPDTQYF